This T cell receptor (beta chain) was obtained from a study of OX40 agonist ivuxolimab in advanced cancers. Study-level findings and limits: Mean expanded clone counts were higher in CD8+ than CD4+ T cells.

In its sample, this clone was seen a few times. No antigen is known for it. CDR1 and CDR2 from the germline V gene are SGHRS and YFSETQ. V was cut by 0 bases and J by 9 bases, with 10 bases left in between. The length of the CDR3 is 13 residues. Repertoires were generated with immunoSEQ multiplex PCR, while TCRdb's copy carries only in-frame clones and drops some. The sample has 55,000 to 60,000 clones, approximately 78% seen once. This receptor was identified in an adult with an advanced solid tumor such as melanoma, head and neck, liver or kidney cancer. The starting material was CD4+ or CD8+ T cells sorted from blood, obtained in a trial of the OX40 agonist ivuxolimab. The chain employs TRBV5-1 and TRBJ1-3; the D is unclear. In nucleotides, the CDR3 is TGCGCCAGCAGCTTGGCGGGGTTAAGCACCATATATTTT. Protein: CASSLAGLSTIYF.